This T cell receptor (beta chain) was documented in a study of shared clonotypes between healthy human individuals. CDR3 length: 14 amino acids. After removal of 5 bases from V and 4 bases from J, the junction contained 8 bases not matched to a gene. The germline gives CDR1 SGHTS, CDR2 YDEGEE. This was a deep-level run. Splitting of each subset's genomic DNA was done evenly across several immunoSEQ plates. Clones were sequenced by immunoSEQ multiplex PCR, and TCRdb holds only the in-frame ones, with some missing. In the table there are about 2.4 million clones, roughly 93% of which are singletons. This sequence originates from a young man in good health. Some clones in this sample may be carry-over from other donors' samples. This rearrangement joins TRBV5-8 to TRBJ1-1; 7 positions match TRBD1. Sequenced input: naive CD4+ T cells from PBMCs. Subset in this sample: CD45RA+ positively selected. CDR3 in DNA: TGTGCCAGCAGGTACAGACAGGGAAGCACTGAAGCTTTCTTT. Translated: CASRYRQGSTEAFF.